Below, one TCR beta chain is given with its context. Its antigen remains unidentified. Amplified TCR beta CDR3 regions derived from RNA transcripts. HTBI primers were the set used in a first-round RT-PCR of the TCR CDR3. MiXCR, applied by TCRdb to the multiplex PCR reads, yields one record per CDR3 protein. The sample lists hundreds of thousands of distinct CDR3 sequences; about 14% were seen once. This entry is derived from a study of T cells in Graves' hyperthyroidism and ophthalmopathy. At the level of the study: Blood was drawn when the patient was first diagnosed and still untreated. Regarding the study as a whole: Most expanded thyroid clonotypes above 0.001 recurred in blood. From stable hyperthyroidism, ophthalmopathy was separated by a 13 V-J model. The model anticipated ophthalmopathy a median around 6 months pre-onset.

The CDR3 consists of 15 residues. The junction had 7 bases not matched to a gene; V was cut back by 5 bases and J by 0 bases. What was sequenced was blood. The TCR comes from a woman aged 45 to 65 with Graves' ophthalmopathy. The chain carries TRBV12-3 or TRBV12-4 and TRBJ2-7; 7 bases align to TRBD1. The CDR3 DNA follows: TGTGCCAGCAGTCCGGACAGGACAGTCTCCTACGAGCAGTACTTC. Its translation is CASSPDRTVSYEQYF.